Listed here are 27 T cell receptor beta chains from one sample, sequenced in a study of read filtering for tumor transcriptome and immune sequencing. From 300 to 400 ng of RNA, a library with molecular barcoded alpha/delta and beta/gamma adaptors was made. TCRdb reprocessed the reads via MiXCR and lists one record per CDR3 protein. The sample consists of tens of thousands of distinct CDR3 sequences, roughly a fifth of them appearing once. The sequenced material came from a population of CD138-negative cells sorted from bone marrow. The source of these receptors is a donor aged 40 or older with multiple myeloma.

This clonotype turned up a few times. This chain connects TRBV2 to TRBJ2-3; D ambiguous. V was pared by 6 bases and J by 6 bases, with 19 bases between. CDR1 is SNHLY, CDR2 FYNNEI, per germline. The CDR3 length is 15 residues. This CDR3 is CASSENTNLRDTQYF. The CDR3 bases are TGTGCCAGCAGCGAGAACACGAACTTAAGGGATACGCAGTATTTT.

The table lists this clonotype with many counts. This chain connects TRBV6-5 to TRBJ2-1; D uncertain. The CDR3 covers 14 residues. Germline V gene data show CDR1 as MNHEY and CDR2 as SVGAGI. Trimming cost V 10 bases and J 0 bases, with 13 bases left between them. Written as DNA, the CDR3 is TGTGCCACCACTGAGCGCGCCTCCTACAATGAGCAGTTCTTC. It translates to CATTERASYNEQFF.

Details on this clonotype: This may be a read error, as it is one base from a much larger clone. The chain uses TRBV5-1 and TRBJ1-2, with 9 bases matching TRBD1. V lost 4 bases and J lost 0; bases outside the gene matches: 10. Germline V gives CDR1 SGHRS, CDR2 YFSETQ. CDR3 length: 17 residues. CDR3 DNA: TGCGCCAGCAGCCGCCGGGACAGGGTGACGTCTAACTATGGCTACACCTTC. Translated, it gives CASSRRDRVTSNYGYTF. The whole variable domain, remainder taken from reference TRBV5-1 and TRBJ1-2, is KAGVTQTPRYLIKTRGQQVTLSCSPISGHRSVSWYQQTPGQGLQFLFEYFSETQRNKGNFPGRFSGRQFSNSRSEMNVSTLELGDSALYLCASSRRDRVTSNYGYTFGSGTRLTVV.

In this sample, this clonotype turned up once. V usage is TRBV20-1 and J usage is TRBJ1-2; D unresolved. The CDR3 contains 13 residues. Germline-derived CDR1 and CDR2 are DFQATT and SNEGSKA (reference sequence). V lost 0 bases to trimming and J lost 5 bases, with 10 bases between them. The CDR3, as DNA: TGCAGTGCTAGAGATGAAGGGCAGTATGGCTACACCTTC. Its protein is CSARDEGQYGYTF.

This clonotype has at least ten counts. The junction differs from germline at one of its ends, possibly a read error. The chain joins TRBV7-7 to TRBJ2-5; 14 nucleotides line up with TRBD2. This CDR3 has 16 residues. Germline V gene lookup returns CDR1 SSHAT and CDR2 FNYEAQ (reference sequence). The CDR3: CASSQTSGGAWETQYF. In nucleotides, the CDR3 is TGTGCTAGCAGCCAGACTAGCGGGGGGGCGTGGGAGACCCAGTACTTC. The full variable domain, in which reference TRBV7-7 and TRBJ2-5 provide the parts outside the CDR3, is GAGVSQSPRYKVTKRGQDVTLRCDPISSHATLYWYQQALGQGPEFLTYFNYEAQPDKSGLPSDRFSAERPEGSISTLTIQRTEQRDSAMYRCASSQTSGGAWETQYFGPGTRLLVL.

In its sample, this clonotype was seen a few times. The rearrangement links TRBV12-3 or TRBV12-4 to TRBJ1-4, with a weak D call TRBD1 (6 bases). Trimming left V 6 bases short and J 8 bases short, with 16 bases between. The CDR3 has 14 residues. The chain's CDR3 is CASRPQGRGEKLFF. For the CDR3, the DNA is TGTGCCAGCAGGCCACAGGGTCGAGGGGAAAAACTGTTTTTT.

The gene calls are TRBV24-1 and TRBJ2-1, with a possible D match to TRBD1 (7 bases). CDR1 and CDR2 from the germline V gene are KGHDR and SFDVKD. This CDR3 is 18 amino acids long. With 3 bases removed from V and 7 bases from J, the gap between germline ends came to 24 bases. The CDR3 reads CATSDAGGPGGRWNEQFF. The CDR3, as DNA: TGTGCCACCAGTGATGCTGGGGGTCCAGGGGGGAGGTGGAATGAGCAGTTCTTC.

As concerns this clonotype: Since the CDR3 does not end with the conserved phenylalanine or tryptophan, this likely comes from a read error. No DNA is shown, since the ends of the CDR3 on it are uncertain; the CDR3 is the one TCRdb lists. The chain combines TRBV11-2 with TRBJ2-1; the table calls TRBD1, which could not be checked here. The CDR3 region is 14 residues in length, termini included. The germline CDR1 and CDR2 sequences are SGHAT and FQNNGV. The CDR3 loop is CASSPGTGINEQSL.

This clonotype showed up many times. The DNA for the CDR3 is TGTGCCAGCAGCGGCAGGGTCGATTCAGGCGGGGAGCTGTTTTTT. Its protein is CASSGRVDSGGELFF. V usage is TRBV7-8 and J usage is TRBJ2-2; perhaps TRBD1 as D (5 bases). Germline lookup yields CDR1 SGHVS and CDR2 FQNEAQ. V was shortened by 5 bases and J by 7 bases, with 17 bases between the two germline ends. The CDR3 runs 15 residues.

Many counts were recorded for this clonotype. CDR3 coding DNA: TGTGCCAGCAGTCGGGGTGACAGTATCACTGAAGCTTTCTTT. Translating it yields CASSRGDSITEAFF. The chain is built from TRBV28 and TRBJ1-1; D possibly corresponds to TRBD1 (5 bases). Per germline, CDR1 MDHEN and CDR2 SYDVKM. Trimming removed 5 bases from V and 4 bases from J, with 14 bases in between. The CDR3 is 14 residues long.

This clonotype has at least ten counts. This chain connects TRBV18 to TRBJ2-2; 7 bases agree with TRBD2. This CDR3 has 15 amino acids. After removal of 3 bases from V and 1 base from J, the junction contained 2 bases not matched to a gene. Germline values: CDR1 KGHSH, CDR2 LQKENI. CDR3 DNA: TGTGCCAGCTCACCTACTAGCGTGAACACCGGGGAGCTGTTTTTT. Amino acids: CASSPTSVNTGELFF.

Note on this clonotype: This could be a read error, since a much larger clone is one nucleotide away. The V call is TRBV5-5, the J call TRBJ2-6; a weak D match, TRBD1 (5 bases). V lost 7 bases and J lost 1, with 18 bases in between. In germline, CDR1 is SGHKS, CDR2 YYEKEE (reference sequence). The CDR3 extends over 17 amino acids. The DNA for the CDR3 is TGTGCCAGCGCCCTGGGGCCCAGGGATTCTGGGGCCAACGTCCTGACTTTC. This translates into CASALGPRDSGANVLTF.

With regard to this clonotype: A much bigger clone sits one base away, suggesting this may be a read error. This chain joins TRBV28 and TRBJ1-1, with D uncertain. The germline V and J ends were trimmed by 2 bases and 1 base, with 8 bases remaining between them. The length of the CDR3 is 14 residues. Germline values: CDR1 MDHEN, CDR2 SYDVKM. CDR3 sequence reads: CASSLEGTNTEAFF. The CDR3 coding sequence is TGTGCCAGCAGTTTAGAGGGAACGAACACTGAAGCTTTCTTT.

This clonotype has a count of ten or more. The chain uses TRBV20-1 and TRBJ2-2; D unresolved. CDR3 length: 15 amino acids. In germline, CDR1 is DFQATT, CDR2 SNEGSKA (reference sequence). V was shortened by 0 bases and J by 4 bases, with 12 bases between the two germline ends. CDR3 amino acids: CSARDRTRATGELFF. Here the CDR3 DNA reads TGCAGTGCTAGAGATCGAACCCGGGCCACCGGGGAGCTGTTTTTT.

This clonotype was seen repeatedly, ten times or more. V gene TRBV19 combines with J gene TRBJ2-1; possibly TRBD2 for D (7 bases). The CDR3 sequence is 15 residues long. V gave up 5 bases and J gave up 2 bases, with 13 bases separating them. Germline lookup yields CDR1 LNHDA and CDR2 SQIVND (reference sequence). DNA of the CDR3: TGTGCCAGTAGTGGGGGGCGGGGGACCTACAATGAGCAGTTCTTC. Protein sequence: CASSGGRGTYNEQFF. The whole variable domain, remainder taken from reference TRBV19 and TRBJ2-1, is DGGITQSPKYLFRKEGQNVTLSCEQNLNHDAMYWYRQDPGQGLRLIYYSQIVNDFQKGDIAEGYSVSREKKESFPLTVTSAQKNPTAFYLCASSGGRGTYNEQFFGPGTRLTVL.

At least ten counts were recorded for this clonotype. The rearrangement uses TRBV7-9 and TRBJ2-7, with a tentative D call TRBD1 (5 bases). Germline V gene data show CDR1 as SEHNR and CDR2 as FQNEAQ (reference sequence). The CDR3 is 13 amino acids. V lost 3 bases to trimming and J lost 5 bases, with 11 bases between them. CDR3 bases: TGTGCCAGCAGCTTCGCAGGGATCAACGAGCAGTACTTC. Translating gives CASSFAGINEQYF.

Regarding this clonotype: A read error is possible here, since a much larger clone lies one base away. The chain links TRBV20-1 to TRBJ2-1, with a possible D match to TRBD2 (5 bases). Deletions cut 6 bases from V and 7 bases from J, with 16 bases between. The CDR3 contains 13 residues. Germline assignment: CDR1 DFQATT and CDR2 SNEGSKA (reference sequence). The CDR3 nucleotides are TGCAGTGCGCCGGGATCTTTGGGGAATGAGCAGTTCTTC. This encodes CSAPGSLGNEQFF.

About this clonotype itself: A read error may explain this, as a much larger clone is one base away. V gene TRBV28 combines with J gene TRBJ1-5; TRBD1 matches at 8 bases. The CDR3 consists of 15 residues. Germline V gives CDR1 MDHEN, CDR2 SYDVKM. After removal of 6 bases from V and 4 bases from J, the junction contained 8 bases not matched to a gene. CDR3 amino acids: CASSPTGVENQPQHF. The DNA of the CDR3 is TGTGCCAGCAGCCCGACAGGGGTTGAGAATCAGCCCCAGCATTTT.

In its sample, this clonotype was seen many times. V usage is TRBV5-1 and J usage is TRBJ2-7, with D hard to call. The CDR3 is 13 amino acids. The germline V and J ends were trimmed by 5 bases and 7 bases, with 16 bases remaining between them. Germline-derived CDR1 and CDR2 are SGHRS and YFSETQ. The CDR3 reads CASSYRSLGEQYF. CDR3 sequence (DNA): TGCGCCAGCAGTTATCGCTCCCTCGGAGAGCAGTACTTC.

The CDR3 loop reads CSARPPSGSGGQETQYF. The CDR3 DNA is TGCAGTGCTAGGCCCCCCTCTGGGAGCGGTGGGCAAGAGACCCAGTACTTC. The genes are TRBV20-1 and TRBJ2-5; weak D call: TRBD2 (5 bases). The germline gives CDR1 DFQATT, CDR2 SNEGSKA (reference sequence). V lost 3 bases to trimming and J lost 2 bases, with 22 bases between them. The CDR3 loop spans 17 amino acids.

This clonotype was found a few times. This chain links TRBV7-9 with TRBJ2-1, with D perhaps given as TRBD1 or TRBD2 (6 bases each). The CDR3 covers 13 residues. V lost 2 bases, J lost 8 bases, and 10 bases lay in between. The germline V gene encodes CDR1 SEHNR and CDR2 FQNEAQ (reference sequence). The CDR3 loop is CASSLRRGDEQFF. The CDR3 nucleotides read TGTGCCAGCAGCTTAAGAAGGGGGGATGAGCAGTTCTTC.

This clonotype has a count of ten or more. J is TRBJ2-1 and V is TRBV9; maybe TRBD2 (6 bases). Trimming cost V 1 base and J 4 bases, with 12 bases left between them. Per the germline V gene, CDR1 is SGDLS and CDR2 is YYNGEE. CDR3 length: 15 amino acids. CDR3 sequence (DNA): TGTGCCAGCAGCGTATTATGGACTACTTACAATGAGCAGTTCTTC. Protein sequence: CASSVLWTTYNEQFF.

This clonotype was seen many times. This chain joins TRBV4-1 and TRBJ1-1; D is unresolved. The CDR3 is 14 residues long. Germline CDR1 is MGHRA and CDR2 is YSYEKL. Trimming took 2 bases from V and 1 from J, leaving 8 bases between them. CDR3 sequence reads: CASSQPQGNTEAFF. In DNA form, the CDR3 reads TGCGCCAGCAGCCAACCCCAAGGGAACACTGAAGCTTTCTTT.

This clonotype was recorded many times. The genes are TRBV20-1 and TRBJ2-1; 10 bases are a match to TRBD2. CDR3 length equals 16 residues. Trimming took 6 bases from V and 3 from J; bases not matched to a gene: 11. Looked up from germline, CDR1 is DFQATT and CDR2 is SNEGSKA (reference sequence). CDR3 protein: CSARASGGYVYNEQFF. The CDR3 bases are TGCAGTGCACGGGCTAGCGGGGGCTATGTCTACAATGAGCAGTTCTTC.

V is TRBV5-4 and J is TRBJ2-1, with D tentatively TRBD2 (5 bases). Per germline, CDR1 SGHNT and CDR2 YYREEE (reference sequence). The CDR3 loop spans 17 amino acids. V was pared by 4 bases and J by 1 base, with 18 bases between. DNA of the CDR3: TGTGCCAGCAGCGGGGAGAAGTGGGCCGGGTCCTACAATGAGCAGTTCTTC. It translates to CASSGEKWAGSYNEQFF.

This clonotype was counted ten times or more. Compared with germline, one end of the junction differs, possibly owing to a read error. The rearrangement joins TRBV7-9 to TRBJ2-5, with TRBD2 as a possible D gene (6 bases). The CDR3 sequence is 17 residues long. Germline CDR1 is SEHNR and CDR2 is FQNEAQ (reference sequence). The CDR3, as DNA: TGTGCCAGCAGCCTAGCACTCGGTCCCAGCGGGCAAGAGACCCAGTACTTC. It is translated as CASSLALGPSGQETQYF.

The CDR3 sequence: CASSQGSTTYGDTQYF. The CDR3 DNA follows: TGTGCCAGCAGCCAAGGGTCTACTACGTACGGAGATACGCAGTATTTT. The chain joins TRBV7-3 to TRBJ2-3; D is undetermined. Germline assignment: CDR1 SGHTA and CDR2 FQGTGA. V was trimmed by 5 bases and J by 5 bases, leaving 20 bases between them. This CDR3 is built from 16 residues.